This T cell receptor beta chain stems from a study of blood T cell repertoires in COVID-19 (TCRdb year 2020). Broadly, across the study: The collaborator samples originated in the United States, Italy and Spain and spanned the acute and convalescent phases of COVID-19. The prospective study material was composed of cDNA or gDNA derived from T cells, B-cell-depleted T cells, or PBMCs. Deeply sampled blood TCRbeta repertoires from subjects exposed to, actively infected with, or recovered from COVID-19 were included in the dataset. A freely available public database, intended as a resource for researchers studying the immune response to SARS-CoV-2, is where the repertoires were released. The samples were drawn from two sources: the first 160 participants of the ongoing ImmuneRACE study, and fewer than 1,500 subjects contributed by 6 global collaborators. The sample metadata nearly always contained a de-identified subject ID, COVID-19 status, age in years and sex. Where available, HLA class I and class II types were taken from metadata supplied by the sample provider and were not determined by assay-based typing. The research as a whole found: The amount of clinical and demographic metadata varied by source and participant and was provided uncurated.

TCRbeta CDR3 regions were amplified from genomic DNA using the immunoSEQ Assay, a bias-controlled multiplex PCR. On the authors' methods: Within the assay, amplification of reference gene primers was used to estimate how many nucleated cells each sample contained. To quantify the absolute abundance of each unique TCRbeta CDR3 rearrangement, sequence reads were collapsed and filtered. For each sample, productive Simpson clonality was calculated by taking the square root of Simpson's diversity index across productive rearrangements. Entries here come from immuneACCESS through TCRdb and include only in-frame sequences with V and J called. Some clones fail to appear in such tables; in the studies checked, an unresolved V gene covers under half of the shortfall, and the cause of the remainder is unknown. V and J calls and clone size are those listed in that table; D and trimming were worked out from the DNA. Present in this sample are some 300,000 clones, roughly 91% of which were seen just once. The top ten constitute 2.9% of the sample.

Sequences LGHDT (CDR1) and YNNKEL (CDR2) are obtained from the germline V gene (reference sequence). V is pruned by 4 bases and J by 7 bases, leaving 9 bases of the junction without a gene match. There are 15 amino acids in the CDR3, from cysteine to phenylalanine inclusive. The sequence is cut down to CDR3 DNA, 45 bases in frame from base 1. A word on this clone: Its antigen is currently not known. The input lacks base qualities; no much larger clone sits a single base away.

In the prospective study, participants were about 18 to 89 years old, resided in about 25 geographic areas of the United States, and were enrolled through a virtual design. In the prospective study, participants were assigned to cohorts based on the clinical history participants reported in a screening survey and a study questionnaire. Exposed participants were defined as having been in contact with someone with a PCR-confirmed or clinician-diagnosed COVID-19 case within 2 weeks of study entry. Each participant in the prospective study had whole blood, serum and a nasopharyngeal or oropharyngeal swab collected by mobile phlebotomists. Additional blood draws and questionnaires over an approximately 2-month period could optionally be provided by prospective study participants. Before DNA extraction, blood samples from the prospective study were shipped at room temperature or frozen.

The sequencing sample was made of PBMCs or T cells enriched from blood (not recorded which). The clonotype was recovered from a woman between 45 and 60 years old who had been exposed to COVID-19. The V and J genes are TRBV3-1 (or the pseudogene TRBV3-2) and TRBJ2-1; TRBD1 matches 8 bases in the middle. At the DNA level, the sequence is TGTGCCAGCAGCCCCCGATGGACAGGGTTAAATGAGCAGTTCTTC. This sequence encodes CASSPRWTGLNEQFF.